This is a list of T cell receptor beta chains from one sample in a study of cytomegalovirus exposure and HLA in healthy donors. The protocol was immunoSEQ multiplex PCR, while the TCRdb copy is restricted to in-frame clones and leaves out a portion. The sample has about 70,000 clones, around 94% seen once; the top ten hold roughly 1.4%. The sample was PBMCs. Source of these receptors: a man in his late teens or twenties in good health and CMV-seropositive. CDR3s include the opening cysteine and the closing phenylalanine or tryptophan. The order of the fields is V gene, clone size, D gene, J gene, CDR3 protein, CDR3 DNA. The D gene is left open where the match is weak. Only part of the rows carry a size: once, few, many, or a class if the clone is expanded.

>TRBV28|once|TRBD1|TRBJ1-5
CASRPGQGGQPQHF
TGTGCCAGCAGGCCTGGACAGGGTGGTCAGCCCCAGCATTTT
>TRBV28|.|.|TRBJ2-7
CASSSGFSYEQYF
TGTGCCAGCAGTTCGGGGTTCTCCTACGAGCAGTACTTC
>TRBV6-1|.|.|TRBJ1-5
CASRKNQGPQHF
TGTGCCAGCAGGAAGAATCAGGGACCCCAGCATTTT
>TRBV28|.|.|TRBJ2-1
CASSLRLADYNEQFF
TGTGCCAGCAGTTTACGCCTAGCCGACTACAATGAGCAGTTCTTC
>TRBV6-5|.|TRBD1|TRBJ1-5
CASREGQMSNQPQHF
TGTGCCAGCCGAGAGGGACAGATGAGCAATCAGCCCCAGCATTTT
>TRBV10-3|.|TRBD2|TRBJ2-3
CAIGPTSGRALDTQYF
TGTGCCATCGGGCCGACTAGCGGGAGGGCCTTAGATACGCAGTATTTT
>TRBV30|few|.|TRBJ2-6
CASSRSSGANVLTF
TGTGCCTCGAGCCGTAGCTCTGGGGCCAACGTCCTGACTTTC
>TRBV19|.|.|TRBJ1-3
CASSPAGAGNTIYF
TGTGCCAGTAGTCCGGCAGGTGCAGGAAACACCATATATTTT
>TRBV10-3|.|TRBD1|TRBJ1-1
CAIRDRVNTEAFF
TGTGCCATCAGGGACAGGGTGAACACTGAAGCTTTCTTT
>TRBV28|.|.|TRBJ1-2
CASSLAGIGYTF
TGTGCCAGCAGTTTGGCAGGGATAGGCTACACCTTC
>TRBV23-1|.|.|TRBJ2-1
CASRKRTGAGNEQFF
TGCGCCAGCAGAAAACGGACGGGTGCGGGGAATGAGCAGTTCTTC
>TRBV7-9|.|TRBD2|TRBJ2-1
CASRAPWFGTSRSNEQFF
TGTGCCAGCAGAGCCCCGTGGTTCGGGACTAGCCGATCCAATGAGCAGTTCTTC
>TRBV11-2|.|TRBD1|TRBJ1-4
CASSLRQGATLFF
TGTGCCAGCAGCTTGCGACAGGGCGCGACACTGTTTTTT
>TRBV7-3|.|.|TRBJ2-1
CASSYRGGQPYNEQFF
TGTGCCAGCAGCTATAGGGGCGGCCAGCCCTACAATGAGCAGTTCTTC
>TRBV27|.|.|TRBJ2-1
CASSLTSRGSYNEQFF
TGTGCCAGCAGTTTAACTTCCAGGGGCTCCTACAATGAGCAGTTCTTC
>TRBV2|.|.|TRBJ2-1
CASPPPEKSYNEQFF
TGTGCGAGCCCCCCCCCAGAAAAATCCTACAATGAGCAGTTCTTC
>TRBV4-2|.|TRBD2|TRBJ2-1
CASSQEASGYYNEQFF
TGTGCCAGCAGCCAAGAGGCTAGCGGGTATTACAATGAGCAGTTCTTC
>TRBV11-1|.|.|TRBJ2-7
CASSFWGGREQYF
TGTGCCAGCAGCTTTTGGGGGGGGCGCGAGCAGTACTTC
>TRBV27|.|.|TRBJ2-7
CASSLGQTYEQYF
TGTGCCAGCAGTTTAGGACAAACCTACGAGCAGTACTTC
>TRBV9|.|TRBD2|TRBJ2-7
CASSVAPGGEYEQYF
TGTGCCAGCAGCGTAGCGCCGGGGGGGGAATACGAGCAGTACTTC
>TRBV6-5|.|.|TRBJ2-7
CASSPVASIYEQYF
TGTGCCAGCAGCCCCGTGGCCTCGATCTACGAGCAGTACTTC
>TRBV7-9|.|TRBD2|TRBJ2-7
CASSLTHRVREGTPYEQYF
TGTGCCAGCAGCTTAACCCACCGGGTCAGGGAGGGAACCCCCTACGAGCAGTACTTC
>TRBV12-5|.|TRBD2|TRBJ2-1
CASGSSGLGLREQFF
TGTGCTAGTGGTTCGTCGGGACTAGGTTTGCGTGAGCAGTTCTTC
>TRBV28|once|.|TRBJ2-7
CASSFTRYEQYF
TGTGCCAGCAGTTTTACTCGCTACGAGCAGTACTTC
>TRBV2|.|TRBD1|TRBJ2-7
CASNRDRGHNYEQYF
TGTGCCAGCAACCGGGACAGGGGACATAACTACGAGCAGTACTTC
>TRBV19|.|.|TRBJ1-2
CASSDSYGYTF
TGTGCCAGTAGCGACAGCTATGGCTACACCTTC